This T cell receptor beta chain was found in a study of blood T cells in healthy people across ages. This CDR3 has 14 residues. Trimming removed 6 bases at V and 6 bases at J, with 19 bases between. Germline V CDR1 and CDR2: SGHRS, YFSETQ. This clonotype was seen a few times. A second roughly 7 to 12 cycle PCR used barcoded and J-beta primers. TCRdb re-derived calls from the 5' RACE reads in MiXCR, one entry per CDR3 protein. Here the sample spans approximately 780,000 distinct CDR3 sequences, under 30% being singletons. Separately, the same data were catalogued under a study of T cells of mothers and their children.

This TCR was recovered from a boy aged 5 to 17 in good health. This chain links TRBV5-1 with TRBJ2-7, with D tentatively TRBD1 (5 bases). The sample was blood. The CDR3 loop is CASTFSSTDGEQYF. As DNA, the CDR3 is TGCGCCAGCACCTTTTCATCGACAGATGGCGAGCAGTACTTC.